The T cell receptor beta chain described here comes from a study of regulatory T cells in long-lasting Graves disease. The CDR3 length is 15 residues. Trimming cost V 0 bases and J 2 bases, with 10 bases left between them. Germline CDR1 MGHRA, CDR2 YSYEKL. Building of the TCR beta libraries involved iRepertoire HTBI primers and Arm-PCR of CDR3 regions. TCRdb reprocessed the multiplex PCR reads via MiXCR and lists one record per CDR3 protein. The table lists about 200,000 distinct CDR3 sequences, around 20% of them singletons. This clonotype was counted many times. Its matching antigen is unknown. The time point denotes: newly diagnosed GD, antithyroid drugs for less than 3 months. RNA from PBMCs was the source of the TCR library. Study findings and constraints: Persistent patients shared more public clonotypes (about 2,700) than new patients (approximately 970).

This clonotype originated in a female donor with Graves disease. The chain couples TRBV4-1 to TRBJ1-1; D is undetermined. Sequenced material: peripheral blood mononuclear cells (PBMCs), taken at new diagnosis, from a patient treated with antithyroid drugs. The CDR3, as DNA: TGCGCCAGCAGCCAAGATACGTTTTTCAACACTGAAGCTTTCTTT. It is translated as CASSQDTFFNTEAFF.